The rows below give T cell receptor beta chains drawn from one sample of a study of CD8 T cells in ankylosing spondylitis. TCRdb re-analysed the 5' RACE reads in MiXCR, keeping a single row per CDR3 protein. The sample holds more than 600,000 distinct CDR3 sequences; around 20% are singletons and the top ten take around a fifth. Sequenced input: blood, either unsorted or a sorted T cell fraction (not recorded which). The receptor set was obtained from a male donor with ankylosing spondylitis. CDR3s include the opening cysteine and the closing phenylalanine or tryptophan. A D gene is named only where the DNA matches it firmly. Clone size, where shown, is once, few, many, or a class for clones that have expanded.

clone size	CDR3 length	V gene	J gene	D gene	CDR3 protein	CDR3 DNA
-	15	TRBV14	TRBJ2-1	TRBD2	CASSQFSGSYNEQFF	TGTGCCAGCAGCCAATTTAGCGGGAGTTACAATGAGCAGTTCTTC
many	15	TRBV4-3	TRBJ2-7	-	CASSPQAGHNYEQYF	TGCGCCAGCAGCCCACAGGCGGGACACAACTACGAGCAGTACTTC
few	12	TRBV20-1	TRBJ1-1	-	CSASDRPGEAFF	TGCAGTGCTTCCGACAGACCAGGTGAAGCTTTCTTT
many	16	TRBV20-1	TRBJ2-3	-	CSARDAFTGFTDTQYF	TGCAGTGCTAGAGATGCCTTTACAGGTTTTACAGATACGCAGTATTTT
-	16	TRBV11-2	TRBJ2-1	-	CASSPDSGRSYNEQFF	TGTGCCAGCAGCCCTGACTCGGGACGCTCCTACAATGAGCAGTTCTTC
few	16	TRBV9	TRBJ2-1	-	CASSPSSRRGYNEQFF	TGTGCCAGCAGCCCTTCTTCTAGAAGGGGGTACAATGAGCAGTTCTTC
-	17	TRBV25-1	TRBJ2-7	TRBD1	CASSPRDRRHSLYEQYF	TGTGCCAGCAGTCCACGGGACAGGAGGCATTCTCTCTACGAGCAGTATTTC
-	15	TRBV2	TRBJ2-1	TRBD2	CASSLTGTRENEQFF	TGTGCCAGCAGTTTAACCGGGACTAGGGAGAATGAGCAGTTCTTC
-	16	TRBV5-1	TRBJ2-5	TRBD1	CASSVTGTGGVETQYF	TGCGCCAGCAGCGTTACCGGGACAGGGGGTGTGGAGACCCAGTACTTC
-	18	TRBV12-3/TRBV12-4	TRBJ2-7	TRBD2	CASSRGLAGGPQFYEQYF	TGTGCCAGCAGTCGAGGACTAGCGGGAGGGCCCCAATTCTACGAGCAGTACTTC
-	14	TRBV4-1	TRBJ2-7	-	CASSQGLGVTEQYF	TGCGCCAGCAGCCAAGGACTAGGGGTTACCGAGCAGTACTTC
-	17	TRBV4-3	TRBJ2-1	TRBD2	CASSQDRASGIHNEQFF	TGCGCCAGCAGCCAAGATCGGGCTAGCGGGATCCACAATGAGCAGTTCTTC
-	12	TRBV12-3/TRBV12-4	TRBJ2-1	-	CASADREYEQFF	TGTGCCAGCGCCGACCGTGAGTATGAGCAGTTCTTC
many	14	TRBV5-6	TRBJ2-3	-	CASSLARHTDTQYF	TGTGCCAGCAGCTTGGCCCGACACACAGATACGCAGTATTTT
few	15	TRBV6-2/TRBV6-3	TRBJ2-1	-	CASRRPPGLYNEQFF	TGTGCCAGCAGACGGCCACCGGGACTCTACAATGAGCAGTTCTTC
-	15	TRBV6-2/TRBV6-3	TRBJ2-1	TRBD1	CASSYVEVAGQGPVF	TGTGCCAGCAGTTACGTGGAAGTGGCGGGACAGGGGCCTGTCTTC
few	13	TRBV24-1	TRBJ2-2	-	CATSGPYTGELFF	TGTGCCACCTCCGGACCGTACACCGGGGAGCTGTTTTTT
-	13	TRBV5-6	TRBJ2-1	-	CASSLADSNEQFF	TGTGCCAGCAGCTTGGCGGACAGCAATGAGCAGTTCTTC
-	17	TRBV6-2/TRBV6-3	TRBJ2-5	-	CASSHERTNRYQETQYF	TGTGCCAGCAGTCACGAACGGACAAATAGATACCAAGAGACCCAGTACTTC
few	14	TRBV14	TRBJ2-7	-	CASSQVQFPDEQYF	TGTGCCAGCAGCCAGGTTCAGTTTCCCGACGAGCAGTACTTC
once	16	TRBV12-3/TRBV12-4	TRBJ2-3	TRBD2	CASSLMGGGASDTQYF	TGTGCCAGCAGTTTAATGGGCGGGGGGGCGTCAGATACGCAGTATTTT
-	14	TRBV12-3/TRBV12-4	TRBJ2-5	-	CASSFRSSQETQYF	TGTGCCAGCAGTTTTAGATCCTCGCAGGAGACCCAGTACTTC
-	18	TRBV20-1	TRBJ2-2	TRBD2	CSARGLAGEIMGTGELFF	TGCAGTGCTAGAGGGCTAGCGGGAGAGATAATGGGCACCGGGGAGCTGTTTTTT